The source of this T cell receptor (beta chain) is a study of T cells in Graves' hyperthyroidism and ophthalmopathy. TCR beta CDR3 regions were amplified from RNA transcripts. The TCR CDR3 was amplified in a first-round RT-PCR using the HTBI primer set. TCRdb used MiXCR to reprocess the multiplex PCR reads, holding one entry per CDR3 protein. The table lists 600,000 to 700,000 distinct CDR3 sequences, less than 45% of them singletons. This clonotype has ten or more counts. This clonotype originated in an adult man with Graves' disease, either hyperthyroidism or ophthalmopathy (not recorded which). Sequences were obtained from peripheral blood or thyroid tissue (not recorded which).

The CDR3 DNA is TGTGCCAGCAGCCAAACATCCGAGCAGTACTTC. Its protein product is CASSQTSEQYF. This chain joins TRBV14 and TRBJ2-7; no clear D gene. The germline V gene encodes CDR1 SGHDN and CDR2 FVKESK. V shed 2 bases and J shed 6 bases, with 5 bases lying between them. The CDR3 extends over 11 amino acids.